This T cell receptor (beta chain) was identified during a study of blood T cell repertoires in COVID-19. Study context: Samples of COVID-19 (acute and convalescent) were obtained from the United States, Italy and Spain. PBMCs, B-cell-depleted T cells, or T cells provided the cDNA or gDNA that made up the material.

Original handling: Reference gene primer amplification gave estimated nucleated cell counts. The protocol was immunoSEQ multiplex PCR, while the TCRdb copy is restricted to in-frame clones and leaves out a portion. That table furnishes V, J and clone size, whereas the DNA furnished D and trimming. Of about 85,000 clones detected, roughly 82% appear once; the ten largest clones hold 1% to 1.5%. Germline CDR1 and CDR2: MGHDK and SYGVNS. The ends were cut back, 5 bases at V and 1 base at J, with 7 bases in the middle. The CDR3 loop spans 13 amino acids. Sequencing input: peripheral blood. The origin of this receptor is a woman aged 80 or over with acute or convalescent COVID-19. V and J are TRBV25-1 and TRBJ2-3, with D uncertain. The CDR3 nucleotides are TGTGCCAGCAGTCCCCAGGGCACAGATACGCAGTATTTT. This gives the protein CASSPQGTDTQYF.